This T cell receptor beta chain is drawn from a study of blood T cells in healthy people across ages (dated by TCRdb to the mid-2010s). In terms of the full investigation: In model experiments, template switching captured about one uniquely barcoded TCR beta cDNA molecule for every two T cells. Using deep sequencing normalized with unique cDNA molecular identifiers, the study measured how TCR beta repertoire diversity changes with age. Donors were grouped into four age groups: young (average 16 years), middle-aged (39), aged (62) and long-lived (around 80). To avoid experimental bias, donors of different ages were distributed randomly across sequencing lanes. The study analyzed two additional independent replicas of 1 million unique cDNA reads from the same blood draw for two donors, one aged 18 to 29 and one aged 80 or older. General findings and caveats noted by the study authors: Compared with the aged group, the long-lived group had more naive CD4+ T cells, fewer expanded clones and increased TCR diversity, a pattern suggesting age selection. As age increased, observed TCR beta diversity per million T cells dropped in a roughly linear way, and a significant reduction was already evident by age 40. Because donor CMV infection status was unknown, age-related changes in expanded clonotypes were potentially confounded. A strong correlation was found between observed TCR beta diversity and the percentage of naive T cells measured by flow cytometry. Total diversity estimates from one million sequenced T cells were considered lower bounds and underestimates. Since profiling was done on bulk unsorted PBMCs, naive and antigen-experienced compartments could not be conclusively compared.

Library preparation was by 5' RACE. Sequencing was carried out with an Illumina HiSeq 2500. The second PCR ran for roughly 7 to 11 cycles and used a J-beta primer mix along with a sample-barcoded 5' primer. A template-switch 5' adaptor carrying 12 random nucleotides introduced a unique molecular identifier onto each TCR beta cDNA molecule. Each sample yielded at least 3 million CDR3-containing paired-end reads. All of the RNA was converted into first-strand cDNA using the Mint cDNA synthesis kit, with a TRBC-specific oligonucleotide serving as the primer. Following uracil-DNA glycosylase treatment, all cDNA underwent a first 18-cycle PCR with the universal primers M1SS and BC2_uni_R. Per the original workflow: For normalization, 1 million high-quality reads were randomly selected from each sample, with every read carrying a distinct molecular identifier. Instead of being binned into consensus sequences, reads with shared molecular identifiers were discarded. MiTCR, with a Q25 quality threshold and the strictest error-elimination algorithm, was used for CDR3 identification, clonotype clustering and error correction. A nonparametric unseen species model using Euler transformation provided a lower-bound estimate of total TCR beta diversity. The public reads were run again by TCRdb, first through fastp at Q25 and then through MiXCR, and only productive beta chains were kept. Each entry merges the rows of one CDR3 protein and shows their most common DNA and genes. V and J calls and clone size were set by TCRdb, not the authors. The sample table contains hundreds of thousands of distinct CDR3 sequences; only one count was recorded for approximately 60% of them. In total, the top ten clones hold about a quarter of the sample.

From V the trimming removes 6 bases and from J it removes 5 bases, while the gene matches leave 14 bases of the junction unaccounted for. CDR3 length: 16 amino acids, cysteine to phenylalanine. Only CDR3 DNA is held: 48 bases, read in frame from base 1. In regard to this clonotype: What this receptor recognizes is not known. Base qualities are not recorded, but no much larger clone differs from it by a single base.

Donors were 30 to 45 systemically healthy Caucasian individuals from Russia aged 6 to 90 years. Approximately 9.3 milliliters of peripheral blood were drawn from each donor into EDTA-treated Vacutainer tubes. PBMCs were isolated by Ficoll-Paque density-gradient centrifugation, with at least 7 million obtained per sample. Trizol reagent was used to extract total RNA from PBMCs, with at least 6 micrograms per sample. For every donor, flow cytometry on a PBMC aliquot measured the percentage of naive CD45RAhigh/CD27high T cells. The chain uses TRBV12-3 or TRBV12-4 and TRBJ1-1, with TRBD1 identical over 8 junction bases. The sequenced sample consisted of blood. The sequence was obtained from a man between 35 and 55 years old in good health. In nucleotide form, the sequence is TGTGCCAGCAGCCCCGGACAGGGCCTTTCGGTGACTGAAGCTTTCTTT. It is translated as CASSPGQGLSVTEAFF.